This T cell receptor beta chain was found in a study of blood T cells in healthy people across ages. Through a sample-barcoded 5' primer and a J-beta primer mix, a second PCR was run for about 6 to 12 cycles. MiXCR was run by TCRdb on the 5' RACE reads, yielding one entry per CDR3 protein. The sample consists of about 1 million distinct CDR3 sequences, roughly a quarter of them appearing once. In germline, CDR1 is MNHEY, CDR2 SVGEGT. This CDR3 has 13 residues. With 1 base removed from V and 6 bases from J, the gap between germline ends came to 9 bases. Points from the study as a whole: Relative to aged donors, long-lived donors carried more naive CD4+ cells and displayed higher diversity.

Only a few counts were recorded for this clonotype. Its matching antigen is unknown. The sample also formed part of further work on T cells of mothers and their children. That work adds: The donor cohort consisted of a few healthy Caucasian mothers and their six children. Barcodes and 2-4 random nucleotides were added by M1S in the second PCR.

The sequenced sample consisted of blood. The rearrangement links TRBV6-2 or TRBV6-3 to TRBJ1-2; D gene unclear. The sequence was obtained from a girl aged 2-9 years in good health. The CDR3 DNA sequence: TGTGCCAGCAGTTACTACCCCGGGAATGGCTACACCTTC. Its protein product is CASSYYPGNGYTF.